This T cell receptor (beta chain) was recovered during a study of blood T cell repertoires in COVID-19. In the study overall: In each case, the material was cDNA or gDNA derived from T cells, B-cell-depleted T cells, or PBMCs.

Original processing notes: Estimated nucleated cell counts came from reference gene primer amplification. Profiling relied on immunoSEQ multiplex PCR, and the TCRdb table lists in-frame clones only, not all of them. From that table come the V and J calls and clone size; the DNA was used to work out D and trimming. The table has 73,000 or so clones, approximately 83% seen once; the top ten hold less than 8%. Per the germline V gene, CDR1 is MNHEY and CDR2 is SMNVEV (reference sequence). V gave up 3 bases and J gave up 9 bases; unmatched junction bases: 8. The CDR3 spans 13 residues. The sequence derives from a woman in her sixties with acute or convalescent COVID-19. The chain recombines TRBV27 with TRBJ2-7; 7 bases match TRBD1. Sample: peripheral blood. The CDR3 is CASSFRGQVGQYF. Here the CDR3 DNA reads TGTGCCAGCAGTTTCCGCGGACAGGTCGGGCAGTACTTC.